Listed below are T cell receptor beta chains from one sample, sequenced in a study of shared clonotypes between healthy human individuals. Sequencing was performed with immunoSEQ multiplex PCR; in TCRdb, only in-frame clones are kept and a portion is missing. The data show millions of clones, roughly 95% seen once. Source material: naive CD8+ T cells sorted from blood. The receptors were gathered from a young man in good health. Both conserved end residues are part of each CDR3. The D gene is left open where the match is weak. Size tells how often a clone was seen (once, few, many) or the class of an expanded clone, and some rows leave it out.

J gene	D gene	clone size	V gene	CDR3 DNA	CDR3 protein
TRBJ2-7	-	-	TRBV6-1	TGTGCCATCAGTAGTCCGGACTACTCCTACGAGCAGTACTTC	CAISSPDYSYEQYF
TRBJ2-7	TRBD2	-	TRBV6-1	TGTGCCAGCAGTGAAGAGTGGCCCGGGGACGGGAGGGAGCAGTACTTC	CASSEEWPGDGREQYF
TRBJ2-5	-	-	TRBV4-3	TGCGCCAGCAGCCCCGGGCCGGGATCCAAAGAGACCCAGTACTTC	CASSPGPGSKETQYF
TRBJ1-1	TRBD1	-	TRBV13	TGTGCCAGCAGCTATACCGGGACAGGGGGGCTCGCTGAAGCTTTCTTT	CASSYTGTGGLAEAFF
TRBJ2-1	-	-	TRBV4-1	TGCGCCAGCAGCCAAGGAATGGACAGAGAGCAGTTCTTC	CASSQGMDREQFF
TRBJ1-1	-	-	TRBV11-2	TGTGCCAGCAGCTTATTCCCGGGCCCAGAACCAGAAGCTTTCTTT	CASSLFPGPEPEAFF
TRBJ2-1	TRBD2	-	TRBV29-1	TGCAGCGTTAGGGGACCACTAGCGGGGGGACCGCAGTTCTTC	CSVRGPLAGGPQFF
TRBJ1-1	TRBD1	-	TRBV13	TGTGCCAGCACCATGTGGGGGACAGGGGGCACTGAAGCTTTCTTT	CASTMWGTGGTEAFF
TRBJ2-1	-	-	TRBV11-2	TGTGCCAGCAGTCCTGGGCCCGCGAGCTCCTACAATGAGCAGTTCTTC	CASSPGPASSYNEQFF
TRBJ2-3	-	-	TRBV10-3	TGTGCCATCAGTTACCAACAGGGCCCAGATACGCAGTATTTT	CAISYQQGPDTQYF
TRBJ2-1	TRBD2	-	TRBV7-9	TGTGCCAGCAGCCTCATAGCGGGGGCTCCCCTGAACGGCGATGAGCAGTTCTTC	CASSLIAGAPLNGDEQFF
TRBJ2-7	-	-	TRBV7-2	TGTGCCAGCAGCTTAGGGTGGGGGATGCTCGAGCAGTACTTC	CASSLGWGMLEQYF
TRBJ2-1	-	-	TRBV5-1	TGCGCCAGCAAACTAGGTTGGGGGAATGAGCAGTTCTTC	CASKLGWGNEQFF
TRBJ2-7	TRBD1	-	TRBV6-1	TGTGCCAGCAGTGAATACGACGGGACAGGATACGAGCAGTACTTC	CASSEYDGTGYEQYF
TRBJ1-1	TRBD1	-	TRBV2	TGTGCCAGCAGTGAAAGGGGGCCGAACACTGAAGCTTTCTTT	CASSERGPNTEAFF
TRBJ2-7	TRBD1	-	TRBV13	TGTGCCAGCAGCTTTCCGGGACAGGGTGGATACGAGCAGTACTTC	CASSFPGQGGYEQYF
TRBJ1-5	-	-	TRBV6-1	TGTGCCAGCAGTGAGATCCAGGTCTCAGATCAGCCCCAGCATTTT	CASSEIQVSDQPQHF
TRBJ1-1	TRBD1	-	TRBV16	TGTGCCAGCAGCCAATGGGCACCGGGGTCGGCAGGGGGAGCTGAAGCTTTCTTT	CASSQWAPGSAGGAEAFF
TRBJ2-5	-	-	TRBV2	TGTGCCTGGGGGCAGGGGACCCAAGAGACCCAGTACTTC	CAWGQGTQETQYF
TRBJ1-2	TRBD1	-	TRBV5-6	TGTGCCAGCAGCTTCCCCAGGGGGAACTATGGCTACACCTTC	CASSFPRGNYGYTF
TRBJ1-1	-	-	TRBV14	TGTGCCAGCAGCCGCCGAGACTCGGCCTACATGAACACTGAAGCTTTCTTT	CASSRRDSAYMNTEAFF
TRBJ2-7	TRBD1	-	TRBV14	TGTGCCAGCAGCCAGGGACAGGGATACGAGCAGTACTTC	CASSQGQGYEQYF
TRBJ2-5	TRBD1	-	TRBV11-2	TGTGCCAGCAGCTTAGGGGACAGGGTGGAGACCCAGTACTTC	CASSLGDRVETQYF
TRBJ1-2	TRBD1	-	TRBV13	TGTGCCAGCAGCTTAGACAGGGGTACCTATGGCTACACCTTC	CASSLDRGTYGYTF
TRBJ2-7	-	-	TRBV5-1	TGCGCCAGCAGCGCTGGGGGAGCACCCCTAGAGCAGTACTTC	CASSAGGAPLEQYF
TRBJ2-7	TRBD1	once	TRBV6-5	TGTGCCAGCAGTTACTCGAAGGGGGCGGACGAGCAGTACTTC	CASSYSKGADEQYF
TRBJ1-4	-	-	TRBV5-4	TGTGCCAGCAGCGAAAGACAAGAAGAAAAACTGTTTTTT	CASSERQEEKLFF
TRBJ2-7	TRBD1	-	TRBV6-6	TGTGCCAGCAGTTACCCCGGGACAGGAGGGGATTACGAGCAGTACTTC	CASSYPGTGGDYEQYF